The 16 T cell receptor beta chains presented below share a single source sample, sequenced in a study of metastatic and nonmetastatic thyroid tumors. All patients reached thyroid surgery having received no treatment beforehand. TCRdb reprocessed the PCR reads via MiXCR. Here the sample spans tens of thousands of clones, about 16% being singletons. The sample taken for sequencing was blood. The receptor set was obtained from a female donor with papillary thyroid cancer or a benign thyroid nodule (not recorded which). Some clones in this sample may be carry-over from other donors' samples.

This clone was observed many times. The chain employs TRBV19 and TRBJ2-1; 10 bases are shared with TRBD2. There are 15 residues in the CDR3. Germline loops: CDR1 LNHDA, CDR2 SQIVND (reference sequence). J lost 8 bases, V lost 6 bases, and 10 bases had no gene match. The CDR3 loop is CASRTTGLALHEQFF. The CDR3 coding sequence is TGTGCCAGTAGAACCACGGGACTAGCGTTACATGAGCAGTTCTTC.

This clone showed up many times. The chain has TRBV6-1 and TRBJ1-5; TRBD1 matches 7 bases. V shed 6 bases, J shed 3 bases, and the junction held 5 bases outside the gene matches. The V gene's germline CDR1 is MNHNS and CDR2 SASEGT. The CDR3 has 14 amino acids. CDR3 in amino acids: CASSHDRDNQPQHF. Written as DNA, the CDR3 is TGTGCCAGCAGCCACGACAGGGACAATCAGCCCCAGCATTTT.

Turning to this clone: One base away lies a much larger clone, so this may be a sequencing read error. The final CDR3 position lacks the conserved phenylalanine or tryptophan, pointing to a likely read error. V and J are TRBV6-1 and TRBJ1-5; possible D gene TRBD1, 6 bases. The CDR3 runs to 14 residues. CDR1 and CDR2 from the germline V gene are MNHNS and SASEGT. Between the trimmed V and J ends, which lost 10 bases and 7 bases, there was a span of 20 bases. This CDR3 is CATGTGLSGQPQHL. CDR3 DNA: TGTGCCACCGGTACAGGGCTCTCTGGACAGCCCCAGCATCTT.

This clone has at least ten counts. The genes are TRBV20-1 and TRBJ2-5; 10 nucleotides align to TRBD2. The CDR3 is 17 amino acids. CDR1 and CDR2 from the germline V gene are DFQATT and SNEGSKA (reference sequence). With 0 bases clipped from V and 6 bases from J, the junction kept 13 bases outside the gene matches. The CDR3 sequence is CSARDHASGSILKTQYF. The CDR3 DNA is TGCAGTGCTAGAGACCATGCTAGCGGGAGTATCTTAAAGACCCAGTACTTC.

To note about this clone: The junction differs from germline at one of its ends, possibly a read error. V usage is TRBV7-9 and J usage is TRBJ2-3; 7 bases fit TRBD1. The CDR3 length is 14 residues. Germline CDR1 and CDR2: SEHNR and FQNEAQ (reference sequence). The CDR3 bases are TGTGCCAACAGCCTGGTACAGGGGACAGATACGCAGTATTTT. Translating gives CANSLVQGTDTQYF.

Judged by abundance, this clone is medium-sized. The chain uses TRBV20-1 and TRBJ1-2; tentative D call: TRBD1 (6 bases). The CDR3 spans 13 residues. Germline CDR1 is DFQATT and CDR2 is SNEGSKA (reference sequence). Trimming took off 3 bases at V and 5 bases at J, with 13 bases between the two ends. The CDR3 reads CSASSFGTYGYTF. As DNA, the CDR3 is TGCAGTGCTAGTAGCTTCGGGACATATGGCTACACCTTC.

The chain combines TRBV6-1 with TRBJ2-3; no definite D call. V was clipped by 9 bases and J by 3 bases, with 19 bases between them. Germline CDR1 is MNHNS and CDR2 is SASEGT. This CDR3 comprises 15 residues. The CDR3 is CASSPTSAPTDTQYF. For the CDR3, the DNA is TGTGCCAGTAGTCCGACAAGTGCCCCGACAGATACGCAGTATTTT.

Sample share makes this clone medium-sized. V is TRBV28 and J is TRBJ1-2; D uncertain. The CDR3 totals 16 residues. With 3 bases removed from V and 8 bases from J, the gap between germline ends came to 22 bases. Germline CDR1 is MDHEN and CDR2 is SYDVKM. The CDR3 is CASSFDPPALGEGYTF. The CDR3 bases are TGTGCCAGCAGTTTTGACCCCCCCGCGCTTGGGGAAGGCTACACCTTC.

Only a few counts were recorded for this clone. The CDR3 DNA follows: TGTGCCAGCAACCCGGGGGTGGGGGGCGTCTCCTACAATGAGCAGTTCTTC. This codes for CASNPGVGGVSYNEQFF. The chain links TRBV12-3 or TRBV12-4 to TRBJ2-1; D could derive from TRBD1 or TRBD2 (6 bases each). The length of the CDR3 is 17 residues. Trimming pared 7 bases from V and 0 bases from J, leaving 19 bases between.

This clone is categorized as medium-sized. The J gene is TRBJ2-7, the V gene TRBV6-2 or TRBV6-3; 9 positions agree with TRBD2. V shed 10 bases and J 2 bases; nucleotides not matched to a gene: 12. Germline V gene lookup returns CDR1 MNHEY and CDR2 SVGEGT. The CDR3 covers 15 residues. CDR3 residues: CATTSPTSGTYEQYF. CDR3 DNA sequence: TGTGCCACCACCTCCCCGACTAGCGGTACCTACGAGCAGTACTTC.

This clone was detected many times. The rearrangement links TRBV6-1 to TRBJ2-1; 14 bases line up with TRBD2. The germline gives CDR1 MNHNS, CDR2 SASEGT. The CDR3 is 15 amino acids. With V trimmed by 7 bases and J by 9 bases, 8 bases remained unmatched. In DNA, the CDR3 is TGTGCCAGCACTATCGGGACTAGCGGGAGTAGTGAGCAGTTCTTC. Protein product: CASTIGTSGSSEQFF.

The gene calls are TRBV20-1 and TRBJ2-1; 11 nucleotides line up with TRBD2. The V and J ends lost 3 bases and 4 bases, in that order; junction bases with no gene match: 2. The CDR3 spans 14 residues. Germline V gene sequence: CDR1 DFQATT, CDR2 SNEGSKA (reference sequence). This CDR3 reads CSASRTSGYNEQFF. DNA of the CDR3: TGCAGTGCTAGTAGGACTAGCGGGTACAATGAGCAGTTCTTC.

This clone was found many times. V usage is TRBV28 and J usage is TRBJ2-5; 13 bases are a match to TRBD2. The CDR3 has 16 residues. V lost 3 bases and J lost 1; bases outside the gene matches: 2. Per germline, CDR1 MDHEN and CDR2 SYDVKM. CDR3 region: CASSLGLAGPQETQYF. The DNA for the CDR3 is TGTGCCAGCAGTTTGGGACTAGCGGGGCCCCAAGAGACCCAGTACTTC.

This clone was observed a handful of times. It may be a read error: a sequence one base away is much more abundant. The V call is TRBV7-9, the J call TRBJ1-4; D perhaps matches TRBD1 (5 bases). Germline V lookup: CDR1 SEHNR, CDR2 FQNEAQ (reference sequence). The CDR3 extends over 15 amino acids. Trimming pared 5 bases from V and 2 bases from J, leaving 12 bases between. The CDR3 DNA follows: TGTGCCAGCAGCGCGGACAAGGGCACTAATGAAAAACTGTTTTTT. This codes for CASSADKGTNEKLFF. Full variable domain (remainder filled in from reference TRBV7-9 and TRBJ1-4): DTGVSQNPRHKITKRGQNVTFRCDPISEHNRLYWYRQTLGQGPEFLTYFQNEAQLEKSRLLSDRFSAERPKGSFSTLEIQRTEQGDSAMYLCASSADKGTNEKLFFGSGTQLSVL.

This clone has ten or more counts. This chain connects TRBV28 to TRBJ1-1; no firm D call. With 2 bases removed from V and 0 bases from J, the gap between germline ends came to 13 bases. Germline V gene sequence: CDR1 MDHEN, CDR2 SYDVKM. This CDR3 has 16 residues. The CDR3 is CASSLTADFMNTEAFF. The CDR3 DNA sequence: TGTGCCAGCAGTTTAACGGCGGACTTCATGAACACTGAAGCTTTCTTT.

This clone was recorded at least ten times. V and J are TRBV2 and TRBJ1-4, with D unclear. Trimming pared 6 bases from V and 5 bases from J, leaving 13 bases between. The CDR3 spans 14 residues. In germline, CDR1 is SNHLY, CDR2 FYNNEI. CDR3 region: CASSKRIQNEKLFF. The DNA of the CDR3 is TGTGCCAGCAGCAAGCGTATCCAAAATGAAAAACTGTTTTTT.